One T cell receptor (beta chain) is described in this entry. The data belong to a study of blood T cell repertoires in COVID-19. Study summary: COVID-19 samples collected from the United States, Italy and Spain covered acute and convalescent phases. In each case, the material was cDNA or gDNA derived from T cells, B-cell-depleted T cells, or PBMCs.

With 10 bases removed from V and 0 bases from J, the gap between germline ends came to 13 bases. This CDR3 comprises 15 residues. Germline lookup yields CDR1 SEHNR and CDR2 FQNEAQ (reference sequence). Per the study methods: Nucleated cell number was recorded as an estimate derived from reference gene primer amplification. Profiled with immunoSEQ multiplex PCR; TCRdb holds only in-frame clones, not every one. That table gives V, J and clone size, and the DNA gave D and trimming. This sample carries approximately 89,000 clones, about 81% of them seen once, and the ten largest clones take roughly a quarter.

The sequenced sample was peripheral blood. The clonotype comes from a man aged 65 to 79 with acute or convalescent COVID-19. The chain combines TRBV7-9 with TRBJ1-6, with D perhaps matching TRBD1 (5 bases). CDR3 protein: CATSSDSSYNSPLHF. The CDR3 nucleotides read TGTGCCACCTCGAGCGACAGCTCCTATAATTCACCCCTCCACTTT.